Listed here are 9 T cell receptor beta chains from one sample, sequenced in a study of shared clonotypes between healthy human individuals. Sequenced by immunoSEQ multiplex PCR; TCRdb stores in-frame clones only, minus some. The sample has 600,000 to 750,000 clones, roughly 78% seen once. The sequenced sample was memory CD4+ T cells sorted from blood. The subset here: CD45RA-negative fraction. These receptors all stem from a woman in her twenties or thirties in good health.

The chain is built from TRBV28 and TRBJ2-2, with no clear D. Germline V lookup: CDR1 MDHEN, CDR2 SYDVKM. Trimming cost V 2 bases and J 7 bases, with 5 bases left between them. This CDR3 has 12 residues. The DNA of the CDR3 is TGTGCCAGCAGTTTAGGGTTCGGGGAGCTGTTTTTT. It is translated as CASSLGFGELFF.

The chain links TRBV5-6 to TRBJ1-1, with D tentatively TRBD1 (5 bases). In germline, CDR1 is SGHDT, CDR2 YYEEEE. The CDR3 length is 16 residues. V was clipped by 1 base and J by 0 bases, with 13 bases between them. The CDR3 region has the DNA TGTGCCAGCAGCTTGTTTCAGGGATCCTTGAACACTGAAGCTTTCTTT. Protein product: CASSLFQGSLNTEAFF.

This sequence joins TRBV28 and TRBJ1-5; D not certain. Germline CDR1 MDHEN, CDR2 SYDVKM. The CDR3 spans 15 residues. Trimming shortened V by 4 bases and J by 4 bases, and 14 bases separated the two germline ends. CDR3 nucleotide sequence: TGTGCCAGCAGTTCTGTCCCCCCTAAGAATCAGCCCCAGCATTTT. Translated, it gives CASSSVPPKNQPQHF.

The CDR3 spells CASSLDAGSGNEQFF. CDR3 DNA: TGTGCCAGCAGCTTAGATGCCGGATCTGGGAATGAGCAGTTCTTC. The rearrangement links TRBV11-2 to TRBJ2-1; D gene unclear. There are 15 residues in the CDR3. Trimming removed 0 bases at V and 7 bases at J, with 13 bases between. Germline V CDR1 and CDR2: SGHAT, FQNNGV. The variable domain in full, completed from reference TRBV11-2 and TRBJ2-1, reads EAGVAQSPRYKIIEKRQSVAFWCNPISGHATLYWYQQILGQGPKLLIQFQNNGVVDDSQLPKDRFSAERLKGVDSTLKIQPAKLEDSAVYLCASSLDAGSGNEQFFGPGTRLTVL.

In this sample, this clone turned up a few times. This chain joins TRBV5-1 and TRBJ2-5; D is undetermined. Germline assignment: CDR1 SGHRS and CDR2 YFSETQ. The CDR3 loop spans 12 amino acids. V dropped 0 bases and J dropped 5 bases, with 5 bases sitting between them. CDR3 in amino acids: CASSLEFETQYF. CDR3 DNA sequence: TGCGCCAGCAGCTTGGAGTTCGAGACCCAGTACTTC.

The rearrangement links TRBV28 to TRBJ2-4; 7 bases are a match to TRBD2. The CDR3 spans 15 residues. CDR1 is MDHEN, CDR2 SYDVKM, per germline. The V and J ends lost 3 bases and 2 bases, in that order; junction bases with no gene match: 4. The CDR3 protein is CASSFAGVTKNIQYF. The CDR3, as DNA: TGTGCCAGCAGTTTCGCGGGAGTAACCAAAAACATTCAGTACTTC.

The CDR3 is CAWTRVYNTEAFF. In nucleotides, the CDR3 is TGTGCCTGGACGCGGGTTTATAACACTGAAGCTTTCTTT. This chain joins TRBV30 and TRBJ1-1; no definite D call. CDR1 GTSNPN and CDR2 SVGIG come from the germline V gene (reference sequence). V lost 4 bases and J 2 bases, leaving 11 bases between the germline ends. The CDR3 is 13 residues long.

The rearrangement uses TRBV6-5 and TRBJ2-1; 9 positions match TRBD2. The CDR3 has 14 amino acids. V was pared by 2 bases and J by 6 bases, with 2 bases of the junction left unmatched. Per the germline V gene, CDR1 is MNHEY and CDR2 is SVGAGI. In DNA form, the CDR3 reads TGTGCCAGCAGTTACGGGCGGGAGGGCAATGAGCAGTTCTTC. This gives the protein CASSYGREGNEQFF.

This clone was seen more than once but under ten times. The chain links TRBV6-1 to TRBJ1-1, with D tentatively TRBD1 (6 bases). This CDR3 spans 13 amino acids. CDR1 is MNHNS, CDR2 SASEGT, per germline. Trimming took 6 bases from V and 7 from J, leaving 15 bases between them. CDR3: CASRQGDIGEAFF. Written as DNA, the CDR3 is TGTGCCAGCAGACAGGGTGACATCGGTGAAGCTTTCTTT.